This passage covers 26 T cell receptor beta chains from one sample sequenced in a study of T cells after yellow fever vaccination. TCRdb independently ran MiXCR on the 5' RACE reads; one entry per CDR3 protein. The sample lists about 630,000 distinct CDR3 sequences, about 12% occurring once. Sequencing used PBMCs, obtained on the day of the yellow fever booster vaccination. All receptors come from a man younger than 40 who received the YFV17D yellow fever vaccine.

This clonotype was counted a few times. The chain is built from TRBV15 and TRBJ2-5; 7 bases align to TRBD1. The CDR3 sequence is 16 residues long. CDR1 LNHNV and CDR2 YYDKDF come from the germline V gene (reference sequence). V shed 6 bases, J shed 1 base, and the junction held 11 bases outside the gene matches. The CDR3 region has the DNA TGTGCCACCAGTAGTCTTGGGACAGCCCTCCAAGAGACCCAGTACTTC. This encodes CATSSLGTALQETQYF. Full variable domain (missing parts from reference TRBV15 and TRBJ2-5): DAMVIQNPRYQVTQFGKPVTLSCSQTLNHNVMYWYQQKSSQAPKLLFHYYDKDFNNEADTPDNFQSRRPNTSFCFLDIRSPGLGDTAMYLCATSSLGTALQETQYFGPGTRLLVL.

This chain connects TRBV27 to TRBJ2-1; 13 bases map to TRBD2. The CDR3 totals 17 residues. After removal of 5 bases from V and 7 bases from J, the junction contained 11 bases not matched to a gene. CDR1 is MNHEY, CDR2 SMNVEV, per germline (reference sequence). The CDR3 coding sequence is TGTGCCAGCAGTCTCATCGGGACTAGCGGGAATCTTAATGAGCAGTTCTTC. Its translation is CASSLIGTSGNLNEQFF.

This sequence joins TRBV7-6 and TRBJ2-1; TRBD2 agrees at 8 bases. Looked up from germline, CDR1 is SGHVS and CDR2 is FNYEAQ. Germline trimming cut 5 bases from V and 2 bases from J; bases unmatched to any gene: 11. The CDR3 runs to 17 residues. CDR3 nucleotide sequence: TGTGCCAGCAGCCCCAGCTTGAGCGGGAGTACCTACAATGAGCAGTTCTTC. It translates to CASSPSLSGSTYNEQFF.

At least ten counts were recorded for this clonotype. V gene TRBV4-3 combines with J gene TRBJ2-2; D is possibly TRBD1 (5 bases). This CDR3 is 15 amino acids long. Germline lookup yields CDR1 LGHNA and CDR2 YSLEER. Trimming shortened V by 0 bases and J by 4 bases, and 9 bases separated the two germline ends. The CDR3 bases are TGCGCCAGCAGCCAAGATATAGGGGCCACCGGGGAGCTGTTTTTT. It encodes CASSQDIGATGELFF.

This clonotype has a handful of counts. The chain has TRBV27 and TRBJ1-5, with D perhaps TRBD1 (6 bases). The CDR3 covers 14 residues. V lost 3 bases to trimming and J lost 5 bases, with 11 bases between them. Germline V CDR1 and CDR2: MNHEY, SMNVEV (reference sequence). The CDR3 bases are TGTGCCAGCAGTTTGTGGCAGGGGCATCAGCCCCAGCATTTT. This gives the protein CASSLWQGHQPQHF.

This clonotype was recorded a few times. The CDR3 DNA reads as TGCAGTGCTAGTGGGGGTGGGCGGCCCTCCTACGAGCAGTACTTC. Translating it yields CSASGGGRPSYEQYF. The chain uses TRBV20-1 and TRBJ2-7, with D possibly being TRBD1 or TRBD2 (5 bases each). Looked up from germline, CDR1 is DFQATT and CDR2 is SNEGSKA (reference sequence). Trimming pared 3 bases from V and 0 bases from J, leaving 15 bases between. This CDR3 is 15 amino acids long.

This clonotype was seen more than once but under ten times. The chain has TRBV10-3 and TRBJ2-2, with 9 bases lining up with TRBD1. The trim removed 10 bases at V and 4 bases at J, leaving 1 base unmatched. Germline CDR1 reads ENHRY; CDR2 reads SYGVKD. The CDR3 has 12 residues. CDR3 sequence reads: CATDRGTGELFF. The CDR3 DNA reads TGTGCCACGGACAGGGGCACCGGGGAGCTGTTTTTT.

The J gene is TRBJ2-5, the V gene TRBV2; 8 bases agree with TRBD1. The CDR3 consists of 15 residues. V was pared by 2 bases and J by 5 bases, with 7 bases of the junction left unmatched. Germline V gene data show CDR1 as SNHLY and CDR2 as FYNNEI. The CDR3 bases are TGTGCCAGCAGTGAACAGGGACAGGCCAGGGAGACCCAGTACTTC. It codes for CASSEQGQARETQYF.

The gene calls are TRBV25-1 and TRBJ1-6, with D unresolved. Trimming pared 1 base from V and 9 bases from J, leaving 4 bases between. The CDR3 spans 12 residues. Germline V gene data show CDR1 as MGHDK and CDR2 as SYGVNS. The CDR3 region is CASSEWASPLHF. The CDR3 nucleotides read TGTGCCAGCAGTGAATGGGCTTCACCCCTCCACTTT. The whole variable domain, filled in from reference TRBV25-1 and TRBJ1-6, reads EADIYQTPRYLVIGTGKKITLECSQTMGHDKMYWYQQDPGMELHLIHYSYGVNSTEKGDLSSESTVSRIRTEHFPLTLESARPSHTSQYLCASSEWASPLHFGNGTRLTVT.

The chain joins TRBV20-1 to TRBJ2-3; D uncertain. The CDR3 contains 11 residues. Trimming left V 5 bases short and J 14 bases short, with 17 bases between. Germline CDR1 and CDR2: DFQATT and SNEGSKA (reference sequence). As DNA, the CDR3 is TGCAGTGCTGGACGTAACTCATTACGGTATTTT. This encodes CSAGRNSLRYF.

This clonotype was seen only a few times. V usage is TRBV27 and J usage is TRBJ1-1; D is uncertain. Deletions cut 8 bases from V and 5 bases from J, with 15 bases between. Germline values: CDR1 MNHEY, CDR2 SMNVEV (reference sequence). This CDR3 region has 13 residues. Here the CDR3 reads CASLPGGSTEAFF. The CDR3 DNA reads TGTGCCAGCCTACCGGGAGGAAGTACTGAAGCTTTCTTT.

This clonotype was seen more than once but under ten times. The rearrangement joins TRBV5-5 to TRBJ2-3; no definite D call. The CDR3 is 15 amino acids. Germline V lookup: CDR1 SGHKS, CDR2 YYEKEE (reference sequence). Trimming removed 0 bases from V and 0 bases from J, with 8 bases in between. The CDR3 spells CASSLVAYSTDTQYF. Written as DNA, the CDR3 is TGTGCCAGCAGCTTGGTCGCCTATAGCACAGATACGCAGTATTTT.

This clonotype was observed a few times. The chain uses TRBV20-1 and TRBJ1-5, with D uncertain. CDR3 length equals 14 residues. Trimming pared 5 bases from V and 5 bases from J, leaving 16 bases between. Germline V lookup: CDR1 DFQATT, CDR2 SNEGSKA (reference sequence). The chain's CDR3 is CSAQMASGDQPQHF. As DNA, the CDR3 is TGCAGTGCTCAAATGGCCAGTGGCGATCAGCCCCAGCATTTT.

The sample holds one count of this clonotype. An end of the junction differs from the germline gene, which may be a read error. V usage is TRBV29-1 and J usage is TRBJ2-5, with 7 bases matching TRBD2. Per the germline V gene, CDR1 is SQVTM and CDR2 is ANQGSEA. The length of the CDR3 is 12 residues. The CDR3 bases are TGCAGCGTTGTGGGACTACAAGAGACCCAGTCCTTC. Translation: CSVVGLQETQSF. The variable domain in full, completed from reference TRBV29-1 and TRBJ2-5, reads SAVISQKPSRDICQRGTSLTIQCQVDSQVTMMFWYRQQPGQSLTLIATANQGSEATYESGFVIDKFPISRPNLTFSTLTVSNMSPEDSSIYLCSVVGLQETQSFGPGTRLLVL.

The J gene is TRBJ2-6, the V gene TRBV11-2, with 12 bases fitting TRBD2. CDR3 length equals 19 residues. V gave up 5 bases and J gave up 0 bases; unmatched junction bases: 8. The germline gives CDR1 SGHAT, CDR2 FQNNGV. CDR3 coding DNA: TGTGCCAGCAGCCCGACTAGCGGGAGATTTAACTCTGGGGCCAACGTCCTGACTTTC. Translating gives CASSPTSGRFNSGANVLTF. The complete variable domain, with remaining parts taken from reference TRBV11-2 and TRBJ2-6, reads EAGVAQSPRYKIIEKRQSVAFWCNPISGHATLYWYQQILGQGPKLLIQFQNNGVVDDSQLPKDRFSAERLKGVDSTLKIQPAKLEDSAVYLCASSPTSGRFNSGANVLTFGAGSRLTVL.

This clonotype was seen many times. The V and J genes are TRBV15 and TRBJ2-2; tentative D call: TRBD2 (5 bases). Deletions cut 0 bases from V and 4 bases from J, with 9 bases between. The CDR3 is made up of 15 amino acids. In germline, CDR1 is LNHNV, CDR2 YYDKDF (reference sequence). The CDR3, as DNA: TGTGCCACCAGCAGAGATGAGGGAAGCACCGGGGAGCTGTTTTTT. Its protein is CATSRDEGSTGELFF.

This clonotype showed up just a few times. The rearrangement links TRBV5-1 to TRBJ1-5; 10 nucleotides match TRBD1. The CDR3 length is 13 residues. The junction had 4 bases not matched to a gene; V was cut back by 5 bases and J by 8 bases. Germline loops: CDR1 SGHRS, CDR2 YFSETQ. CDR3 in amino acids: CASSTGTGEPQHF. The CDR3 DNA reads TGCGCCAGCAGTACCGGGACAGGGGAGCCCCAGCATTTT.

This clonotype appeared a few times. J is TRBJ2-7 and V is TRBV3-1; 11 bases map to TRBD2. Trimming cost V 5 bases and J 4 bases; bases outside gene matches: 16. The CDR3 sequence is 18 residues long. In germline, CDR1 is LGHDT, CDR2 YNNKEL (reference sequence). The CDR3 DNA follows: TGTGCCAGCAGCAGAGGGGGGAGTAGCGGGAGGGCCGGTTACGAGCAGTACTTC. Its translation is CASSRGGSSGRAGYEQYF.

Only a few counts were recorded for this clonotype. The CDR3 reads CASSLDTGILDEQYF. DNA of the CDR3: TGTGCCAGCAGCTTAGATACAGGGATACTCGACGAGCAGTACTTC. The chain has TRBV11-2 and TRBJ2-7, with D perhaps matching TRBD1 (6 bases). The germline V gene has CDR1 SGHAT and CDR2 FQNNGV. V was shortened by 0 bases and J by 5 bases, with 14 bases between the two germline ends. This CDR3 comprises 15 residues.

The table lists this clonotype with a few counts. The V call is TRBV12-3 or TRBV12-4, the J call TRBJ2-1, with 7 bases identical to TRBD1. With V trimmed by 1 base and J by 7 bases, 7 bases remained unmatched. The CDR3 loop spans 15 amino acids. The chain's CDR3 is CASSLVQGQRNEQFF. CDR3 nucleotide sequence: TGTGCCAGCAGTTTAGTACAGGGGCAAAGGAATGAGCAGTTCTTC.

This clonotype was observed a few times. V and J are TRBV6-1 and TRBJ2-7; 7 bases match TRBD1. J gave up 4 bases and V 6 bases, and 9 bases lay outside the gene matches. Germline lookup yields CDR1 MNHNS and CDR2 SASEGT. The CDR3 is 14 residues long. CDR3: CASRNDRVAYEQYF. The CDR3 DNA sequence: TGTGCCAGCAGAAACGACAGGGTGGCATACGAGCAGTACTTC.

This clonotype has more than one count but fewer than ten. This CDR3 is CASSLAGVSSGMMLPDTQYF. For the CDR3, the DNA is TGTGCCAGCAGCTTGGCCGGGGTGTCTAGCGGGATGATGCTACCGGATACGCAGTATTTT. The chain recombines TRBV5-4 with TRBJ2-3, with 9 bases identical to TRBD2. V gave up 0 bases and J gave up 6 bases; unmatched junction bases: 20. CDR3 length: 20 residues. CDR1 SGHNT and CDR2 YYREEE come from the germline V gene (reference sequence).

The V call is TRBV29-1, the J call TRBJ1-2; D remains ambiguous. Germline V lookup: CDR1 SQVTM, CDR2 ANQGSEA. Trimming stripped 0 bases from V and 2 bases from J, with 7 bases between. The CDR3 runs to 13 residues. The CDR3 nucleotides are TGCAGCGTTGAAGAGTCTCTGAACTATGGCTACACCTTC. It yields the protein CSVEESLNYGYTF.

In its sample, this clonotype was seen a few times. The rearrangement uses TRBV29-1 and TRBJ2-5; D is uncertain. CDR3 length: 12 residues. Trimming removed 4 bases at V and 7 bases at J, with 13 bases between. CDR1 is SQVTM and CDR2 is ANQGSEA in the germline V gene. CDR3 sequence: CSVVLHPGTQYF. DNA of the CDR3: TGCAGCGTTGTACTCCACCCGGGGACCCAGTACTTC.

This clonotype was seen only a few times. This CDR3 reads CSARDMGEYTGELFF. DNA for the CDR3: TGCAGTGCTAGAGATATGGGGGAGTATACCGGGGAGCTGTTTTTT. The V and J genes are TRBV20-1 and TRBJ2-2; either TRBD1 or TRBD2 may supply D (5 bases each). Looked up from germline, CDR1 is DFQATT and CDR2 is SNEGSKA (reference sequence). Trimming left V 0 bases short and J 5 bases short, with 13 bases between. This CDR3 comprises 15 residues.

This clonotype has only a few counts. The chain has TRBV20-1 and TRBJ1-5, with D unclear. CDR3 size: 14 residues. Germline CDR1 DFQATT, CDR2 SNEGSKA (reference sequence). V gave up 3 bases and J gave up 4 bases, with 13 bases separating them. CDR3 bases: TGCAGTGCTAGGGGATTGGCAGAAAATCAGCCCCAGCATTTT. It is translated as CSARGLAENQPQHF.